Presented here are 5 T cell receptor beta chains from one specimen sequenced in a study of shared clonotypes between healthy human individuals. TCRdb keeps only in-frame clones here, not all; method: immunoSEQ multiplex PCR. The top ten clones hold approximately 1.1% of a sample with over a million clones, 96% of them seen once. The sample consisted of naive CD4+ T cells sorted from blood. Subset: CD45RA+ positively selected. The receptor set was obtained from a man aged 30 to 39 in good health.

CDR3 sequence (DNA): TGTGCCAGCAGCCCCTGGCGGGGCACCTACAATGAGCAGTTCTTC. Amino acids: CASSPWRGTYNEQFF. The chain is built from TRBV5-5 and TRBJ2-1; the D gene is possibly TRBD2 (6 bases). The CDR3 has 15 amino acids. Germline V gene sequence: CDR1 SGHKS, CDR2 YYEKEE (reference sequence). The V and J ends lost 4 bases and 2 bases respectively, with 13 bases between them.

The chain couples TRBV4-2 to TRBJ2-3; TRBD1 matches 8 bases. The germline V gene has CDR1 LGHNA and CDR2 YNFKEQ. CDR3 length equals 16 residues. V lost 2 bases, J lost 4 bases, and 8 bases stayed unmatched. CDR3 amino acids: CASSQPNRGRSDTQYF. In nucleotides, the CDR3 is TGTGCCAGCAGCCAACCAAACAGGGGGAGGTCAGATACGCAGTATTTT.

This chain links TRBV5-4 with TRBJ2-5, with D perhaps being TRBD1 or TRBD2 (5 bases each). Germline assignment: CDR1 SGHNT and CDR2 YYREEE (reference sequence). The CDR3 loop spans 14 amino acids. The V end lost 4 bases, the J end lost 3 bases, and 13 bases lay between the germline ends. The DNA of the CDR3 is TGTGCCAGCAGCCCCTTGAGGGGCGAAGAGACCCAGTACTTC. Residues: CASSPLRGEETQYF. Full variable domain (outside the CDR3, taken from reference TRBV5-4 and TRBJ2-5): ETGVTQSPTHLIKTRGQQVTLRCSSQSGHNTVSWYQQALGQGPQFIFQYYREEENGRGNFPPRFSGLQFPNYSSELNVNALELDDSALYLCASSPLRGEETQYFGPGTRLLVL.

As to this clone: Other DNA sequences in the sample encode the same CDR3. The chain links TRBV11-2 to TRBJ2-5; D not certain. The CDR3 is 14 amino acids. Germline V gene data show CDR1 as SGHAT and CDR2 as FQNNGV. V shed 1 base and J shed 1 base, with 7 bases lying between them. DNA for the CDR3: TGTGCCAGCAGCTTAGTGGGCCTCCAAGAGACCCAGTACTTC. This sequence encodes CASSLVGLQETQYF.

The chain couples TRBV6-1 to TRBJ1-5; 11 bases align to TRBD1. The CDR3 is 15 amino acids. V lost 5 bases and J lost 3; bases outside the gene matches: 3. CDR1 MNHNS and CDR2 SASEGT come from the germline V gene. The CDR3 reads CASSWDRGANQPQHF. The DNA for the CDR3 is TGTGCCAGCAGTTGGGACAGGGGGGCCAATCAGCCCCAGCATTTT.